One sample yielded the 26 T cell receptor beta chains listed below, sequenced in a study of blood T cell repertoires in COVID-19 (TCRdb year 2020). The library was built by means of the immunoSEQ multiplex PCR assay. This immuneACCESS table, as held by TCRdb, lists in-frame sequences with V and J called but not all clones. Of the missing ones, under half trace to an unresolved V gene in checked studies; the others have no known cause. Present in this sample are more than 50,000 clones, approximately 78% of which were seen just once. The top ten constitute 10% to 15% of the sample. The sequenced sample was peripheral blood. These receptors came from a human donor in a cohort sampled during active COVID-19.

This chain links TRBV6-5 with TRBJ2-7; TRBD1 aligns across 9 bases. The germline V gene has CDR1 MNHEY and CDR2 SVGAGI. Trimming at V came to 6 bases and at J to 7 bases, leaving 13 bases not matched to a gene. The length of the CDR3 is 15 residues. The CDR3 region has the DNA TGTGCCAGCAGGACATCCGGGACAGGGATGAGGGAGCAGTACTTC. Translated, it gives CASRTSGTGMREQYF.

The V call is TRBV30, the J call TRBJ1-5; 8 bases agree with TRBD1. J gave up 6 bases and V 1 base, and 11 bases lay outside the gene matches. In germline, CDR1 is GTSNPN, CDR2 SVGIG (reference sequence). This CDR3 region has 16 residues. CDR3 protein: CAWSGAGQGAGQPQHF. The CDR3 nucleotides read TGTGCCTGGAGTGGCGCTGGCCAGGGGGCAGGTCAGCCCCAGCATTTT.

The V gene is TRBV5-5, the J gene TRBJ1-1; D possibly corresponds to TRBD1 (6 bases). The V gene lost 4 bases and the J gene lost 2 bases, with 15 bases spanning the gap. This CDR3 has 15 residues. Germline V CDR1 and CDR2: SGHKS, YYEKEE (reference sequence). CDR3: CASSRNLQGNTEAFF. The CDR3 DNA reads TGTGCCAGCAGCCGAAACCTACAGGGAAACACTGAAGCTTTCTTT. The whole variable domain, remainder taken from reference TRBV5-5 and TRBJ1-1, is DAGVTQSPTHLIKTRGQQVTLRCSPISGHKSVSWYQQVLGQGPQFIFQYYEKEERGRGNFPDRFSARQFPNYSSELNVNALLLGDSALYLCASSRNLQGNTEAFFGQGTRLTVV.

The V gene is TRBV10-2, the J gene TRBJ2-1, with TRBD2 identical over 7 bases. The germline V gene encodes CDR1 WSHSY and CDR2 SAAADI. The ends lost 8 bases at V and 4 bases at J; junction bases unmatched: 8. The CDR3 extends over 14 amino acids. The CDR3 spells CASSRDYPYNEQFF. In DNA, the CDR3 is TGCGCCAGCTCCAGGGACTACCCGTACAATGAGCAGTTCTTC.

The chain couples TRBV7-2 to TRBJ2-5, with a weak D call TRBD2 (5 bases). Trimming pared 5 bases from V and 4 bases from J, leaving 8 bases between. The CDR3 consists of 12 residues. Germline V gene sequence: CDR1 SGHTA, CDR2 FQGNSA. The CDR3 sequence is CASSPSTETQYF. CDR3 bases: TGTGCCAGCAGCCCTAGCACAGAGACCCAGTACTTC. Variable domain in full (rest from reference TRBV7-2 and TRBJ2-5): GAGVSQSPSNKVTEKGKDVELRCDPISGHTALYWYRQSLGQGLEFLIYFQGNSAPDKSGLPSDRFSAERTGGSVSTLTIQRTQQEDSAVYLCASSPSTETQYFGPGTRLLVL.

In DNA, the CDR3 is TGTGCCAGCCTCGCACAACCTTCGAATGAAAAACTGTTTTTT. It encodes CASLAQPSNEKLFF. The chain carries TRBV6-6 and TRBJ1-4, with no clear D. CDR3 length: 14 residues. CDR1 and CDR2 from the germline V gene are MNHNY and SVGAGI (reference sequence). Trimming took off 8 bases at V and 5 bases at J, with 15 bases between the two ends.

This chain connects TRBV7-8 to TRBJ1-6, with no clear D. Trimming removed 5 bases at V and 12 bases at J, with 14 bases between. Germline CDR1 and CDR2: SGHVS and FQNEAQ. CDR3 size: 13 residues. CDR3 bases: TGTGCCAGCAGCCCTTTCGGGGAAAAACCCCTCCACTTT. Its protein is CASSPFGEKPLHF.

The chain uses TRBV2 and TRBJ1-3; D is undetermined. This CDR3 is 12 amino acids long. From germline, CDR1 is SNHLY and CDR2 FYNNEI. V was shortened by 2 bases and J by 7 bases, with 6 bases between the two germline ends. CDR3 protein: CASSERRNTIYF. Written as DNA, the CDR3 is TGTGCCAGCAGTGAACGGCGGAACACCATATATTTT.

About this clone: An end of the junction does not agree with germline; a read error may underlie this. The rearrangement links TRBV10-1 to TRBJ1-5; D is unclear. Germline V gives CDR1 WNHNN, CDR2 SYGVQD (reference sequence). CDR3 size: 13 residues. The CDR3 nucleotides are TGCGCCAGCAGTGAGCTCAGGAATCGGCCCCAGCATTTT. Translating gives CASSELRNRPQHF.

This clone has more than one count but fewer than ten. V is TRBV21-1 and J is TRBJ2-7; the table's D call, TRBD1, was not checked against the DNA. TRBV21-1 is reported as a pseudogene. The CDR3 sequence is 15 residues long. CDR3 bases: TGTGCCAGCAGCAAAGTCCGCCCCACATCCTACGAGCAGTACTTC. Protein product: CASSKVRPTSYEQYF.

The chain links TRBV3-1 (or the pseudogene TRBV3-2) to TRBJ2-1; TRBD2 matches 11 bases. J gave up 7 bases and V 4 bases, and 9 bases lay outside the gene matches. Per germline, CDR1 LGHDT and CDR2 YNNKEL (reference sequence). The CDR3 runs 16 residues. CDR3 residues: CASSPSLAGGRNEQFF. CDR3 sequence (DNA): TGTGCCAGCAGCCCCTCATTAGCGGGGGGGAGGAATGAGCAGTTCTTC.

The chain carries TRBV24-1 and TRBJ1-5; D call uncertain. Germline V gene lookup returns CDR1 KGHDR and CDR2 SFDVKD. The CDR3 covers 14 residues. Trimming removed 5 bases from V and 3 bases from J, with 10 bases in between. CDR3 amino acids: CATSARENNQPQHF. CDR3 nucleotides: TGTGCCACCAGTGCCCGGGAGAACAATCAGCCCCAGCATTTT.

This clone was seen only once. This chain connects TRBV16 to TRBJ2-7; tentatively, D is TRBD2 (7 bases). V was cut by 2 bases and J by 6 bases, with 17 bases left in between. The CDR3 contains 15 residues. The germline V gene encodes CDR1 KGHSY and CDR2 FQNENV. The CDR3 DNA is TGTGCCAGCAGCCAAAATCCGTTAGGGGGGGGCGAGCAGTACTTC. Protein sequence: CASSQNPLGGGEQYF.

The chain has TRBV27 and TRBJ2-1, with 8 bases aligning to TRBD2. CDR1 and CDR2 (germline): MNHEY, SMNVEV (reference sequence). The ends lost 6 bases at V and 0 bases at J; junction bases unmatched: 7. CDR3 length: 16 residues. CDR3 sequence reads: CASRLTGTSSYNEQFF. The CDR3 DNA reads TGTGCCAGCAGACTAACCGGGACTAGCTCCTACAATGAGCAGTTCTTC.

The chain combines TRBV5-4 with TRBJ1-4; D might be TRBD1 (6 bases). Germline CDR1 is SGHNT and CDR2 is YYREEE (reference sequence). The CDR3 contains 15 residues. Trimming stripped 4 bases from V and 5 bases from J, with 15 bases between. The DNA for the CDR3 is TGTGCCAGCAGCGCCGCTACCGGACAGAATGAAAAACTGTTTTTT. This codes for CASSAATGQNEKLFF. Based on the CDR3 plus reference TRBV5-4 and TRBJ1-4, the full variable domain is ETGVTQSPTHLIKTRGQQVTLRCSSQSGHNTVSWYQQALGQGPQFIFQYYREEENGRGNFPPRFSGLQFPNYSSELNVNALELDDSALYLCASSAATGQNEKLFFGSGTQLSVL.

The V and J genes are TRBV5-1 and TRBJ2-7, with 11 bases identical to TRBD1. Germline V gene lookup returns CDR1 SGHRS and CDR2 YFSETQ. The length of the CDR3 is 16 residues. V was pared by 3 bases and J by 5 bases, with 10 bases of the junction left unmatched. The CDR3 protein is CASSSAPPGQGDEQYF. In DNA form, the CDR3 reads TGCGCCAGCAGCTCCGCGCCCCCGGGACAGGGGGACGAGCAGTACTTC.

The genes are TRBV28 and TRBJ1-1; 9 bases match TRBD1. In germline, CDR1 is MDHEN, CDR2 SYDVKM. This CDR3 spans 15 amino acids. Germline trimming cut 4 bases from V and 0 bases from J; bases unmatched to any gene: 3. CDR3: CASSSRTGVNTEAFF. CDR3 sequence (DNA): TGTGCCAGCAGTTCTCGGACAGGGGTGAACACTGAAGCTTTCTTT.

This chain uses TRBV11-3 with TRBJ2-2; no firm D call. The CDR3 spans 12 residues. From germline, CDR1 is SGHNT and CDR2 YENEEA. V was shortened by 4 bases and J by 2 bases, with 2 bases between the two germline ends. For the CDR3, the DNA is TGTGCCAGCAGCTCAAACACCGGGGAGCTGTTTTTT. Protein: CASSSNTGELFF.

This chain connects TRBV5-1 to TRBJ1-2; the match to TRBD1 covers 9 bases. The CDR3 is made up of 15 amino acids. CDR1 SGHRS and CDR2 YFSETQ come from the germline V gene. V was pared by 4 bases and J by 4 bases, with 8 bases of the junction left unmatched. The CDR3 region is CASSPTGGTAYGYTF. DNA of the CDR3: TGCGCCAGCAGCCCCACAGGGGGCACCGCCTATGGCTACACCTTC.

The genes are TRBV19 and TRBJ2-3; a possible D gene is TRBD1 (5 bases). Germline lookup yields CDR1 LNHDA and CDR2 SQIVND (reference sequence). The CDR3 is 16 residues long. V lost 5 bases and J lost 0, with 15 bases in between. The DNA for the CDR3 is TGTGCCAGTAGTTTATCAGGGCGTACTAGCACAGATACGCAGTATTTT. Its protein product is CASSLSGRTSTDTQYF.

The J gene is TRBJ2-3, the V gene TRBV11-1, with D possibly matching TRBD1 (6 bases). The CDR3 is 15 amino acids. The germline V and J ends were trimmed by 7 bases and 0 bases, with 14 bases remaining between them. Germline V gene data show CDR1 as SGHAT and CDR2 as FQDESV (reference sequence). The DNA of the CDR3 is TGTGCCAGCAAAACCGGGACAACAAGCACAGATACGCAGTATTTT. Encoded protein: CASKTGTTSTDTQYF.

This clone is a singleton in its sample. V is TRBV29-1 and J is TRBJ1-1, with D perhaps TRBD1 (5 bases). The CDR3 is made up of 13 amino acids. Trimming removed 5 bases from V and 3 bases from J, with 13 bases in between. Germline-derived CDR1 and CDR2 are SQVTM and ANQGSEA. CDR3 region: CSVRAGHDTEAFF. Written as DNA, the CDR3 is TGCAGCGTTAGGGCAGGGCATGACACTGAAGCTTTCTTT.

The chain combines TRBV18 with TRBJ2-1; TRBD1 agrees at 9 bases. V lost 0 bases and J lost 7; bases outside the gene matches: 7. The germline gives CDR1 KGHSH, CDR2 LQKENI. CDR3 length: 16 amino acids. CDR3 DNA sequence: TGTGCCAGCTCACCACCCACAGGGGGCATCTTAAATGAGCAGTTCTTC. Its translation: CASSPPTGGILNEQFF.

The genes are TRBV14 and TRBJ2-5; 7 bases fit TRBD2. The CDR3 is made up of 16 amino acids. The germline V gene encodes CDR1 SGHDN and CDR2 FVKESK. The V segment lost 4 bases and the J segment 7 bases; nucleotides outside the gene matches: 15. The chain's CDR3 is CASSRPAIAGLRTQYF. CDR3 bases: TGTGCCAGCAGCCGCCCGGCGATAGCGGGCCTTCGGACCCAGTACTTC.

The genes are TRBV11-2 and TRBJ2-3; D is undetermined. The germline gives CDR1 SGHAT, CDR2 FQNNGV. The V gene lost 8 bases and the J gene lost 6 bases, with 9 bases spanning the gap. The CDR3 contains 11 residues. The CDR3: CASSVADTQYF. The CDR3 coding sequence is TGTGCCAGCTCCGTTGCGGATACGCAGTATTTT.

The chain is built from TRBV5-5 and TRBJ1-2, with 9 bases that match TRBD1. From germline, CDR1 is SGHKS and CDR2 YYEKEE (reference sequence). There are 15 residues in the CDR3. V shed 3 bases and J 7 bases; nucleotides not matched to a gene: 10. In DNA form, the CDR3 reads TGTGCCAGCAGCTCCGTAGTCGGACAGGGGAGTGGCTACACCTTC. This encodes CASSSVVGQGSGYTF.